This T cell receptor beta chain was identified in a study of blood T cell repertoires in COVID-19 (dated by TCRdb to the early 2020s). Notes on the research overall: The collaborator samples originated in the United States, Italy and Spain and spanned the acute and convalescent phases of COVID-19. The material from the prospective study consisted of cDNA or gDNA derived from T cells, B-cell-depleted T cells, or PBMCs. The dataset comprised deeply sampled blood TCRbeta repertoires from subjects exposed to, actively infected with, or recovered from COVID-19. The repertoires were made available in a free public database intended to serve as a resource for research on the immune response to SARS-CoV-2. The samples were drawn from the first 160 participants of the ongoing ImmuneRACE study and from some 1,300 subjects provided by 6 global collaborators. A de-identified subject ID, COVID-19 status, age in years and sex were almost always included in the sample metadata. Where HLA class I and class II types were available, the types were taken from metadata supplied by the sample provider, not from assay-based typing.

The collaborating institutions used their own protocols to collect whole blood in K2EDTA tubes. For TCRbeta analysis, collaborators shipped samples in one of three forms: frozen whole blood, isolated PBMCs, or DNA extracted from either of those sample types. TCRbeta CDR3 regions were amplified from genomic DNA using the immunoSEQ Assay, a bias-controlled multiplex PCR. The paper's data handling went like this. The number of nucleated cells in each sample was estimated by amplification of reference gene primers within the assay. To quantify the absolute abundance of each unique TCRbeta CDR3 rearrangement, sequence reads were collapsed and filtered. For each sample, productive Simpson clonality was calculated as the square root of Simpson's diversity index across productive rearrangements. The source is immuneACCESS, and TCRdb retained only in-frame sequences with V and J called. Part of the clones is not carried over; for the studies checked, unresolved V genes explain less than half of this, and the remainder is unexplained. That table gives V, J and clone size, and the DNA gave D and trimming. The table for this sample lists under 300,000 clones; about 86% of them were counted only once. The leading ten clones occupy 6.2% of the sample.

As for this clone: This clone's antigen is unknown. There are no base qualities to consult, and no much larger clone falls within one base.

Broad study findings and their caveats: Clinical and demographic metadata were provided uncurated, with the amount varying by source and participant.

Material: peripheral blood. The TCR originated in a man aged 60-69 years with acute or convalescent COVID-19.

This receptor has the CDR3 CASSPTRTAGELFF. The nucleotide sequence reads TGTGCCAGCAGCCCTACCCGAACTGCCGGGGAGCTGTTTTTT. This receptor chain uses TRBV11-3 and TRBJ2-2; there is no confident call for the D gene. From the cysteine through the phenylalanine, the CDR3 covers 14 amino acids. Left in the record is the CDR3 DNA by itself, 42 bases read in frame from the first base. CDR1 and CDR2 were assigned from the germline V gene as SGHNT and YENEEA. Trimming at the junction amounts to 5 bases on V and 6 bases on J, and the germline ends lie 13 bases apart. Reference TRBV11-3 and TRBJ2-2 genes cover what lies past the CDR3, so the full variable domain is EAGVVQSPRYKIIEKKQPVAFWCNPISGHNTLYWYLQNLGQGPELLIRYENEEAVDDSQLPKDRFSAERLKGVDSTLKIQPAELGDSAVYLCASSPTRTAGELFFGEGSRLTVL.